Following are 18 T cell receptor beta chains from one sample sequenced in a study of T cell repertoires in ileal Crohn's disease. The time point is: proximal margin of the surgical specimen (macroscopically non-inflamed). This table comes from immunoSEQ multiplex PCR, and its TCRdb copy is limited to in-frame clones, with some not included. This sample carries approximately 4,500 clones, approximately 72% of them seen once, and the ten largest clones take 9%. The sequencing input was ileal tissue. These receptors came from an adult with Crohn's disease.

The rearrangement joins TRBV7-6 to TRBJ1-1; D remains ambiguous. CDR3 length: 14 residues. Germline loops: CDR1 SGHVS, CDR2 FNYEAQ. Trimming took 1 base from V and 5 from J, leaving 11 bases between them. The CDR3 DNA is TGTGCCAGCAGCTTAGGGTTAGATGGGACTGAAGCTTTCTTT. Translated, it gives CASSLGLDGTEAFF. The variable domain in full, completed from reference TRBV7-6 and TRBJ1-1, reads GAGVSQSPRYKVTKRGQDVALRCDPISGHVSLYWYRQALGQGPEFLTYFNYEAQQDKSGLPNDRFSAERPEGSISTLTIQRTEQRDSAMYRCASSLGLDGTEAFFGQGTRLTVV.

The chain couples TRBV2 to TRBJ2-7; 10 bases agree with TRBD2. The length of the CDR3 is 16 residues. Germline assignment: CDR1 SNHLY and CDR2 FYNNEI. Trimming removed 4 bases from V and 2 bases from J; junction bases left unmatched: 8. This CDR3 reads CASSGFLAGAAYEQYF. For the CDR3, the DNA is TGTGCCAGCAGTGGGTTTCTAGCGGGGGCCGCCTACGAGCAGTACTTC.

The gene calls are TRBV7-8 and TRBJ2-1, with 8 bases lining up with TRBD1. The V segment lost 1 base and the J segment 2 bases; nucleotides outside the gene matches: 7. Per the germline V gene, CDR1 is SGHVS and CDR2 is FQNEAQ. This CDR3 spans 17 amino acids. For the CDR3, the DNA is TGTGCCAGCAGCTTAGACCGGACAGGGTCCACCTACAATGAGCAGTTCTTC. The encoded protein is CASSLDRTGSTYNEQFF.

A word on this clone: A much larger clone is a single base away; this may be a read error. The chain is built from TRBV5-1 and TRBJ2-5; 7 bases match TRBD2. CDR1 and CDR2 from the germline V gene are SGHRS and YFSETQ. The CDR3 is 15 residues long. The CDR3 DNA reads TGCGCCAGCAGCTTGGGCGTAGGGGAGGGAGACGAGCAGAACTTC. Its translation: CASSLGVGEGDEQNF.

The chain has TRBV19 and TRBJ1-2, with 10 bases fitting TRBD1. CDR3 size: 13 residues. Germline CDR1 is LNHDA and CDR2 is SQIVND (reference sequence). The V and J ends lost 7 bases and 7 bases, in that order; junction bases with no gene match: 6. The CDR3 region has the DNA TGTGCCAGTACCGGACAGGGGGTCGGTGGCTACACCTTC. It specifies CASTGQGVGGYTF.

The chain combines TRBV5-1 with TRBJ2-5; the D gene is possibly TRBD2 (6 bases). Trimming removed 4 bases from V and 1 base from J, with 14 bases in between. The CDR3 has 15 amino acids. Germline V gene sequence: CDR1 SGHRS, CDR2 YFSETQ. CDR3 DNA: TGCGCCAGCAGCACCCGGCAGGGACTCCAAGAGACCCAGTACTTC. Translation: CASSTRQGLQETQYF.

This chain links TRBV11-2 with TRBJ2-4; a possible D gene is TRBD2 (6 bases). Trimming stripped 5 bases from V and 2 bases from J, with 10 bases between. The CDR3 is made up of 14 amino acids. From germline, CDR1 is SGHAT and CDR2 FQNNGV. For the CDR3, the DNA is TGTGCCAGCAGCCCCCGGACTACCAAAAACATTCAGTACTTC. Protein: CASSPRTTKNIQYF.

The chain employs TRBV28 and TRBJ1-1; 10 bases align to TRBD1. The junction had 8 bases not matched to a gene; V was cut back by 6 bases and J by 1 base. This CDR3 is built from 16 residues. CDR1 and CDR2 (germline): MDHEN, SYDVKM. The CDR3 sequence: CASSHGGTGANTEAFF. The CDR3 DNA sequence: TGTGCCAGCAGCCATGGGGGGACAGGGGCGAACACTGAAGCTTTCTTT.

V is TRBV6-5 and J is TRBJ2-7; 7 nucleotides line up with TRBD1. Germline assignment: CDR1 MNHEY and CDR2 SVGAGI. The CDR3 runs 14 residues. With 3 bases clipped from V and 3 bases from J, the junction kept 5 bases outside the gene matches. This chain's CDR3 is CASSYSGQNYEQYF. The CDR3 DNA sequence: TGTGCCAGCAGTTATTCGGGACAGAACTACGAGCAGTACTTC.

The V and J genes are TRBV28 and TRBJ1-5, with D uncertain. In germline, CDR1 is MDHEN, CDR2 SYDVKM. V gave up 5 bases and J gave up 3 bases, with 11 bases separating them. The CDR3 runs 14 residues. CDR3: CASSPTDANQPQHF. As DNA, the CDR3 is TGTGCCAGCAGTCCGACGGACGCCAATCAGCCCCAGCATTTT.

The chain joins TRBV19 to TRBJ2-3; D might be TRBD1 or TRBD2, each matching 5 bases. This CDR3 contains 16 residues. Germline CDR1 is LNHDA and CDR2 is SQIVND (reference sequence). Trimming shortened V by 1 base and J by 4 bases, and 15 bases separated the two germline ends. CDR3 in DNA: TGTGCCAGTAGTATAGCCCCTTGGACGGGACCAGATACGCAGTATTTT. It encodes CASSIAPWTGPDTQYF.

The chain employs TRBV6-5 and TRBJ2-3, with D unclear. The CDR3 spans 12 residues. The germline V and J ends were trimmed by 7 bases and 4 bases, with 9 bases remaining between them. The germline V gene encodes CDR1 MNHEY and CDR2 SVGAGI. CDR3 DNA: TGTGCCAGCACCCCGAATTCAGATACGCAGTATTTT. Translated: CASTPNSDTQYF.

The chain combines TRBV21-1 with TRBJ2-3; the table names TRBD2, a call not compared with the DNA. TRBV21-1 constitutes a pseudogene. The CDR3 is 16 residues long. The DNA for the CDR3 is TGTGCCAGCAGCCCAAGAGGGAGACTAGCCACAGATACGCAGTATTTT. This translates into CASSPRGRLATDTQYF.

The chain employs TRBV5-1 and TRBJ2-1; D is ambiguous. The CDR3 has 14 residues. The germline V gene has CDR1 SGHRS and CDR2 YFSETQ. The V gene lost 0 bases and the J gene lost 5 bases, with 9 bases spanning the gap. The CDR3 nucleotides read TGCGCCAGCAGCTTGGCCGGGCCTAACAATGAGCAGTTCTTC. It codes for CASSLAGPNNEQFF.

This rearrangement joins TRBV6-5 to TRBJ1-3, with D possibly being TRBD1 (5 bases). CDR3 length: 14 residues. Germline CDR1 and CDR2: MNHEY and SVGAGI. V gave up 8 bases and J gave up 1 base, with 12 bases separating them. The CDR3: CASQDGGSGNTIYF. The CDR3 DNA follows: TGTGCCAGCCAAGACGGGGGGTCTGGAAACACCATATATTTT.

The chain's CDR3 is CASSTGLAGQETQYF. The DNA of the CDR3 is TGTGCCAGCTCTACCGGACTAGCGGGCCAAGAGACCCAGTACTTC. This chain connects TRBV18 to TRBJ2-5, with 11 nucleotides matching TRBD2. V gave up 6 bases and J gave up 1 base; unmatched junction bases: 4. Looked up from germline, CDR1 is KGHSH and CDR2 is LQKENI. The CDR3 runs to 15 residues.

The chain is built from TRBV7-2 and TRBJ1-5; no clear D. The CDR3 has 13 residues. The ends were cut back, 2 bases at V and 4 bases at J, with 6 bases in the middle. CDR1 is SGHTA and CDR2 is FQGNSA in the germline V gene. CDR3 nucleotide sequence: TGTGCCAGCAGCTTATATAAGAATCAGCCCCAGCATTTT. This gives the protein CASSLYKNQPQHF. Full variable domain (remainder filled in from reference TRBV7-2 and TRBJ1-5): GAGVSQSPSNKVTEKGKDVELRCDPISGHTALYWYRQSLGQGLEFLIYFQGNSAPDKSGLPSDRFSAERTGGSVSTLTIQRTQQEDSAVYLCASSLYKNQPQHFGDGTRLSIL.

The chain uses TRBV2 and TRBJ2-1; 10 nucleotides agree with TRBD1. Germline assignment: CDR1 SNHLY and CDR2 FYNNEI. This CDR3 comprises 12 residues. V gave up 11 bases and J gave up 7 bases; unmatched junction bases: 5. In DNA form, the CDR3 reads TGTGCCGGCGGGGACAGGGGAAATGAGCAGTTCTTC. Translation gives CAGGDRGNEQFF.